These T cell receptor beta chains were read from a single sample in a study of shared clonotypes between healthy human individuals. Profiled with immunoSEQ multiplex PCR; TCRdb holds only in-frame clones, not every one. The data contain approximately 720,000 clones, 60% to 80% of them singletons. Material: memory CD4+ T cells sorted from blood. These receptors were obtained from a woman aged 25 to 39 in good health. CDR3s include the opening cysteine and the closing phenylalanine or tryptophan. D genes are given only for firm matches. Expanded clones get a size class; other rows say once, few or many, or leave the size out.

cdr3_aa cdr3_nt j_call clone_size v_call d_call
CASSVGREYNEQFF TGTGCCAGCAGTGTCGGACGCGAATACAATGAGCAGTTCTTC TRBJ2-1 - TRBV6-1 -
CASSSGTGGQETQYF TGTGCCAGCAGCTCCGGGACAGGGGGCCAAGAGACCCAGTACTTC TRBJ2-5 few TRBV25-1 TRBD1
CASSLQGQGRMPQHF TGTGCCAGCAGCCTGCAAGGTCAGGGGAGGATGCCCCAGCATTTT TRBJ1-5 - TRBV7-2 -
CASSLGQDVEKLFF TGTGCCAGCAGTCTGGGACAGGATGTGGAAAAACTGTTTTTT TRBJ1-4 - TRBV2 TRBD1
CASSGQGLGGYTF TGCGCCAGCAGTGGTCAGGGGCTGGGGGGCTACACCTTC TRBJ1-2 once TRBV10-2 -
CASSVKATEAFF TGTGCCAGCAGTGTGAAGGCGACGGAAGCTTTCTTT TRBJ1-1 - TRBV6-1 -
CASSPDRDALAKNIQYF TGCGCCAGCAGCCCAGACCGGGACGCACTAGCCAAAAACATTCAGTACTTC TRBJ2-4 - TRBV4-1 -
CASSNQGEKNQPQHF TGTGCCAGCAGCAACCAGGGGGAGAAAAATCAGCCCCAGCATTTT TRBJ1-5 - TRBV2 TRBD1
CASSPSSGSRPYF TGTGCCAGCAGTCCTTCTAGCGGGAGCCGGCCGTACTTC TRBJ2-7 - TRBV6-6 TRBD2
CASSHETGGFQPQHF TGTGCCAGCTCACATGAGACAGGGGGTTTTCAGCCCCAGCATTTT TRBJ1-5 - TRBV18 TRBD1
CASSSGGWTTSYEQYF TGTGCCAGCAGCTCGGGGGGTTGGACTACCTCCTACGAGCAGTACTTC TRBJ2-7 once TRBV7-6 TRBD2